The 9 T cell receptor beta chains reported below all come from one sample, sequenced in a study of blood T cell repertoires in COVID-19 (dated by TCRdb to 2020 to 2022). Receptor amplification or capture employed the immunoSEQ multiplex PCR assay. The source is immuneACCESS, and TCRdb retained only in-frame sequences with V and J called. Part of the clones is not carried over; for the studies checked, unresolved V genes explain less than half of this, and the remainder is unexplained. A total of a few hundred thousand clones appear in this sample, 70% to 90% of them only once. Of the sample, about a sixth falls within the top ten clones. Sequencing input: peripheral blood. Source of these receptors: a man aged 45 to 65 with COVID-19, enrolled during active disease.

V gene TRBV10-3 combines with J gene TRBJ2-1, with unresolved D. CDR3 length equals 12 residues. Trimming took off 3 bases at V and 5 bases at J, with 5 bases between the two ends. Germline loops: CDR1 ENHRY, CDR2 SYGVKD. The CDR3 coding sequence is TGTGCCATCAGTGATTTTAACAATGAGCAGTTCTTC. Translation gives CAISDFNNEQFF.

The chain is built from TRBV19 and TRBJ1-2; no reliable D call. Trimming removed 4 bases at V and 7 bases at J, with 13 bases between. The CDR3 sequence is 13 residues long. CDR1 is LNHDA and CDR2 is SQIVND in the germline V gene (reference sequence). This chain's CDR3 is CASSTGGFRGYTF. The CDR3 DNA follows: TGTGCCAGTAGTACTGGAGGTTTTCGTGGCTACACCTTC.

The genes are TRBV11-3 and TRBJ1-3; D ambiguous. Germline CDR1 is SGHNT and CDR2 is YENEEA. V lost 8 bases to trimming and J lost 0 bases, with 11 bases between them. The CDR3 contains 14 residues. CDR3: CASHPRGSGNTIYF. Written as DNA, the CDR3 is TGTGCCAGCCATCCACGCGGCTCTGGAAACACCATATATTTT.

CDR3 sequence reads: CASSLSMAGSSYEQYF. CDR3 nucleotide sequence: TGTGCCAGCAGTTTATCGATGGCGGGCAGCTCCTACGAGCAGTACTTC. The chain combines TRBV27 with TRBJ2-7; D might be TRBD2 (5 bases). This CDR3 contains 16 residues. Trimming removed 0 bases at V and 0 bases at J, with 12 bases between. In germline, CDR1 is MNHEY, CDR2 SMNVEV (reference sequence).

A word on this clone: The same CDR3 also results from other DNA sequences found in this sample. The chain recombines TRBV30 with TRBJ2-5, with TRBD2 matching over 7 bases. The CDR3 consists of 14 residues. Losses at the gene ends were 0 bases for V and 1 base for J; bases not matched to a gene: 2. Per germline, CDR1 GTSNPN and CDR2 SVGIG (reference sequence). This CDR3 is CAWSVGGSQETQYF. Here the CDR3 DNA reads TGTGCCTGGAGTGTGGGGGGGAGCCAAGAGACCCAGTACTTC.

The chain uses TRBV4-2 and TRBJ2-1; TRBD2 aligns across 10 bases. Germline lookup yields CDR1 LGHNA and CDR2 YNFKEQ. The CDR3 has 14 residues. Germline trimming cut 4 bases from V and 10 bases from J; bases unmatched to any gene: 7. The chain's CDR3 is CASSPPSGGVEQFF. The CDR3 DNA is TGTGCCAGCAGCCCCCCTAGCGGGGGTGTAGAGCAGTTCTTC.

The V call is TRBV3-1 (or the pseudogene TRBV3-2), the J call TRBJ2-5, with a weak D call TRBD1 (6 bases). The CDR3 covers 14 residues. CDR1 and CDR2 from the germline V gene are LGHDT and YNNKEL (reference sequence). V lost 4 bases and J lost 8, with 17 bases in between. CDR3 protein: CASSRQQGPGTQYF. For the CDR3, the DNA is TGTGCCAGCAGCCGGCAACAGGGTCCCGGTACCCAGTACTTC.

For the CDR3, the DNA is TGTGCCAGCAGCCAAGTACAGACCACAGATACGCAGTATTTT. This codes for CASSQVQTTDTQYF. The V gene is TRBV14, the J gene TRBJ2-3, with unresolved D. CDR3 length equals 14 residues. V lost 1 base to trimming and J lost 2 bases, with 7 bases between them. CDR1 is SGHDN, CDR2 FVKESK, per germline. Complete variable domain (other parts from reference TRBV14 and TRBJ2-3): EAGVTQFPSHSVIEKGQTVTLRCDPISGHDNLYWYRRVMGKEIKFLLHFVKESKQDESGMPNNRFLAERTGGTYSTLKVQPAELEDSGVYFCASSQVQTTDTQYFGPGTRLTVL.

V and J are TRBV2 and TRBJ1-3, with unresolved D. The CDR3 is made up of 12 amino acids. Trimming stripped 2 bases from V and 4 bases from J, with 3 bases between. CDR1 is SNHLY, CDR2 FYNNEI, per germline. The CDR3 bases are TGTGCCAGCAGTGAACGGGGAAACACCATATATTTT. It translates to CASSERGNTIYF.